These T cell receptor beta chains were read from a single sample in a study of post-analysis software for immune sequencing data. TCRdb ran MiXCR on the PCR reads and lists one entry per CDR3 protein. Here the sample spans roughly 600,000 distinct CDR3 sequences, about 40% being singletons. The sample was blood. These receptors were obtained from a girl under 18 with multiple sclerosis. CDR3s include the opening cysteine and the closing phenylalanine or tryptophan. The D gene is left open where the match is weak. Clone sizes are given selectively: once, few, many, or a class where the clone is expanded.

TRBV5-5	.	TRBJ1-4	.	TGTGCCAGCAGCAGGGGTGATAATGAAAAACTGTTTTTT	CASSRGDNEKLFF
TRBV5-1	.	TRBJ2-1	.	TGCGCCAGCAGCTTGGAAGGACTAACGAGGAACAATGAGCAGTTCTTC	CASSLEGLTRNNEQFF
TRBV4-1	.	TRBJ1-5	TRBD1	TGCGCCAGCAGCCAAGATCAGGGCAGGGGGCCTAATCAGCCCCAGCATTTT	CASSQDQGRGPNQPQHF
TRBV6-5	few	TRBJ2-3	TRBD2	TGTGCCAGCAGTAGGCTAGCGGGTACTAGCACAGATACGCAGTATTTT	CASSRLAGTSTDTQYF
TRBV14	.	TRBJ2-3	.	TGTGCCAGCAGCCAAGACGGGTACACAGATACGCAGTATTTT	CASSQDGYTDTQYF
TRBV12-3/TRBV12-4	.	TRBJ2-1	TRBD2	TGTGCCAGCAGTTTATCCTGGGAAGGCGGGAGGATGTCCTACAATGAGCAGGTCTTC	CASSLSWEGGRMSYNEQVF
TRBV24-1	.	TRBJ2-3	.	TGTGCCACCAGGGGAGATGGCACAGATACGCAGTATTTT	CATRGDGTDTQYF
TRBV2	once	TRBJ2-1	TRBD1	TGTGCCAGCCCTGGGACAGGGGGTGAAGGTGAGCAGTTCTTC	CASPGTGGEGEQFF
TRBV29-1	.	TRBJ2-1	.	TGCAGCGCTGTCGGGACGGCCTACTACAATGAGCAGTTCTTC	CSAVGTAYYNEQFF
TRBV12-3/TRBV12-4	.	TRBJ2-7	TRBD2	TGTGCCAGCAGAATAGCGGGATCTGCCGAGCAGTACTTC	CASRIAGSAEQYF
TRBV5-1	few	TRBJ2-7	TRBD2	TGCGCCAGCAGCCTAGCGGGAGGGTTAGCGTCCTACGAGCAGTACTTC	CASSLAGGLASYEQYF
TRBV7-8	.	TRBJ1-1	.	TGTGCCAGCAGCCCTGGGGGGCGCGGGGTGAACACTGAAGCTTTCTTT	CASSPGGRGVNTEAFF
TRBV28	few	TRBJ1-2	TRBD1	TGTGCCAGCAGTTTGGCAGGGGGTGGCTACACCTTC	CASSLAGGGYTF
TRBV4-2	.	TRBJ2-2	.	TGTGCCAGCAGCCAAGAACTATACGGGGGAAGAAACACCGGGGAGCTGTTTTTT	CASSQELYGGRNTGELFF
TRBV4-2	few	TRBJ2-1	TRBD2	TGTGCCAGCAGCCGGTCCGGGACTAGCGGGGGGGCCCATGAGCAGTTCTTC	CASSRSGTSGGAHEQFF
TRBV7-9	few	TRBJ2-7	TRBD2	TGTGCCAGCAGCTTAGCGGGACTAGCGGTTTACGAGCAGTACTTC	CASSLAGLAVYEQYF
TRBV12-3/TRBV12-4	.	TRBJ1-1	.	TGTGCCAGCAGCCCACTGCAGGGGTGGACTGAAGCTTTCTTT	CASSPLQGWTEAFF
TRBV5-5	.	TRBJ1-2	.	TGTGCCAGCAGCTTGGAAGGGGCCGGCTACACCTTC	CASSLEGAGYTF
TRBV4-1	.	TRBJ2-1	TRBD2	TGCGCCAGCAGCCGGGTCGGGACTAGCGGGAGCAATGAGCAGTTCTTC	CASSRVGTSGSNEQFF
TRBV12-3/TRBV12-4	few	TRBJ1-1	.	TGTGCCAGCAGGGGCTTAAACACTGAAGCTTTCTTT	CASRGLNTEAFF
TRBV7-8	.	TRBJ2-7	.	TGTGCCAGCAGCCGGGTAGCAGGGGCCCCAAGCGAGCAGTACTTC	CASSRVAGAPSEQYF
TRBV27	few	TRBJ2-7	TRBD2	TGTGCCAGCAGTTTATCAGCGGGAATCTACGAGCAGTACTTC	CASSLSAGIYEQYF
TRBV3-1	.	TRBJ2-1	.	TGTGCCAGCAGCCTTCCCCGGGAGTGGGGAGATGAGCAGTTCTTC	CASSLPREWGDEQFF
TRBV12-3/TRBV12-4	.	TRBJ2-6	.	TGTGCCACCACGGAGGAGACTGGGGCCAACGTCCTGACTTTC	CATTEETGANVLTF
TRBV5-5	.	TRBJ2-7	.	TGTGCCAGCAGCCGCTCGGACCCCTACGAGCAGTACTTC	CASSRSDPYEQYF
TRBV20-1	.	TRBJ2-1	TRBD2	TGCAGTGCCCCACCCCCTAGCGGGGGCCAACTTCCGTTCTTC	CSAPPPSGGQLPFF
TRBV10-3	few	TRBJ2-1	.	TGTGCCATCACCGGGTCGGATTCCCGGAATGAGCAGTTCTTC	CAITGSDSRNEQFF
TRBV12-3/TRBV12-4	few	TRBJ2-5	.	TGTGCCAGCAGTACCAGACGGAAAGAGACCCAGTACTTC	CASSTRRKETQYF
TRBV4-2	.	TRBJ2-7	.	TGTGCCAGCAGCCCGTTCCTTCCCTTAGGGACTCTTAGATATTGGGAGCAGTACTTC	CASSPFLPLGTLRYWEQYF
TRBV29-1	few	TRBJ2-7	.	TGCAGCGTTGAAGATTCAAGGGCTCGGAGCTCCTACGAGCAGTACTTC	CSVEDSRARSSYEQYF
TRBV5-5	few	TRBJ1-2	.	TGTGCCAGCAGCAACAGAAACCTTAACTATGGCTACACCTTC	CASSNRNLNYGYTF
TRBV7-9	.	TRBJ1-2	.	TGTGCCAGCAGCTTAGCGATGGAGTCTAACTATGGCTACACCTTC	CASSLAMESNYGYTF
TRBV5-1	few	TRBJ1-5	.	TGCGCCAGCAGCTTGGGGATTCAAAACAATCAGCCCCAGCATTTT	CASSLGIQNNQPQHF
TRBV5-1	once	TRBJ2-1	.	TGCGCCAGCGGCTTGGCCGTCAGTTACAATGAGCAGTTCTTC	CASGLAVSYNEQFF
TRBV6-2/TRBV6-3	.	TRBJ2-1	TRBD2	TGTGCCAGCAGTTACCTTTCTGCGGGACTAGCGGGACCCAATGAGCAGTTCTTC	CASSYLSAGLAGPNEQFF
TRBV7-9	few	TRBJ1-2	.	TGTGCCAGCCAAGGACCAGGGAGGAATTCCTATGGCTACACCTTC	CASQGPGRNSYGYTF
TRBV4-1	.	TRBJ1-5	.	TGCGCCAGCAGCCAAGATCAGGTCAACGATCAGCCCCAGCATTTT	CASSQDQVNDQPQHF
TRBV20-1	.	TRBJ2-7	TRBD2	TGCAGTGCCCCCGGCCCCCTAGCGGGGGCACTATACAATGAGCAGTACTTC	CSAPGPLAGALYNEQYF
TRBV7-2	.	TRBJ1-2	.	TGTGCCAGCAGCCCTTCACCCCATAACTATGGCTACACCTTC	CASSPSPHNYGYTF
TRBV5-1	.	TRBJ1-1	.	TGCGCCAGCAGCTTGGAGGTCAGCAGGACTGAAGCTTTCTTT	CASSLEVSRTEAFF
TRBV5-6	.	TRBJ1-6	.	TGTGCCAGCAGTTGGGGGATCAATTCACCCCTCCACTTT	CASSWGINSPLHF
TRBV7-2	.	TRBJ2-1	.	TGTGCCAGCAGCTTATACCAGGGACTCAACAATGAGCAGTTCTTC	CASSLYQGLNNEQFF
TRBV7-2	.	TRBJ2-7	TRBD2	TGTGCCAGCAGCTTAAGGGACTATCAGTACTTC	CASSLRDYQYF
TRBV12-3/TRBV12-4	few	TRBJ2-5	TRBD2	TGTGCCAGCGGGAGGGCCGGTGAGGAGACCCAGTACTTC	CASGRAGEETQYF
TRBV13	.	TRBJ2-1	TRBD1	TGTGCCAGCAGCTTACCCCGGGACAGGGACTACAATGAGCAGTTCTTC	CASSLPRDRDYNEQFF
TRBV20-1	few	TRBJ1-6	.	TGCAGTGCTAGACAGGCCGGATCAAATTCACCCCTCCACTTT	CSARQAGSNSPLHF
TRBV27	.	TRBJ2-1	TRBD1	TGTGCCAGCAGTTTAGGCCCGGACAGGGAAATCTATGAGCAGTTCTTC	CASSLGPDREIYEQFF
TRBV6-4	.	TRBJ2-3	.	TGTGCCAGCAGTGGCGGCGGTGGCAGGGGCACAGATACGCAGTATTTT	CASSGGGGRGTDTQYF
TRBV6-1	.	TRBJ2-6	TRBD1	TGTGCCAGCAGCCGACGGACGCCGGACAGGGGGTACTCTGGGGCCAACGTCCTGACTTTC	CASSRRTPDRGYSGANVLTF
TRBV29-1	.	TRBJ2-7	.	TGCAGCGTTGACGGCCCGGGGGGCACGTACGAGCAGTACTTC	CSVDGPGGTYEQYF
TRBV29-1	.	TRBJ2-3	.	TGCAGCGTTGTCGCTGGGGCAGATACGCAGTATTTT	CSVVAGADTQYF
TRBV13	few	TRBJ1-1	.	TGTGCCAGCAGCTTAGGGACCTACACTGAAGCTTTCTTT	CASSLGTYTEAFF
TRBV5-1	.	TRBJ2-7	.	TGCGCCAGCCGGGACACCGACTACGAGCAGTACTTC	CASRDTDYEQYF
TRBV12-3/TRBV12-4	.	TRBJ1-2	.	TGTGCCAGCAGTTTAGCGCTGAGGGACCGGGGCTACACCTTC	CASSLALRDRGYTF